This TCR beta chain stems from a study of PD-1 blockade in classical Hodgkin lymphoma. Sequencing was performed with immunoSEQ multiplex PCR; in TCRdb, only in-frame clones are kept and a portion is missing. The data contain 5,000 to 7,000 clones, approximately 72% of them singletons. After autologous stem cell transplantation all patients relapsed, and prior brentuximab vedotin exposure differed between cohorts. Investigators isolated CD4+ T cells from thawed PBMCs through magnetic negative selection. Only a few counts were recorded for this clone. The CDR3 covers 16 residues. In germline, CDR1 is SGHTA, CDR2 FQGTGA. Trimming left V 2 bases short and J 0 bases short, with 10 bases between.

The chain uses TRBV7-3 and TRBJ2-2; the D call may be TRBD1 or TRBD2 (5 bases each). This sequence originates from a human donor with classical Hodgkin lymphoma. Sequences were derived from CD4+ T cells from blood, sampled at baseline. CDR3 sequence reads: CASSLGAGSNTGELFF. DNA for the CDR3: TGTGCCAGCAGCTTAGGGGCGGGCTCGAACACCGGGGAGCTGTTTTTT.